This T cell receptor beta chain was sequenced in a study of blood T cell repertoires in COVID-19. Across the whole study: Donors in the United States, Italy and Spain gave samples during acute or convalescent COVID-19. From T cells, B-cell-depleted T cells, or PBMCs came the material, which was cDNA or gDNA.

In the original analysis: Nucleated cell number was recorded as an estimate derived from reference gene primer amplification. Assay: immunoSEQ multiplex PCR; the TCRdb copy retains only in-frame clones and omits some. The V and J calls and clone size are taken from that table; D and trimming were inferred from the DNA. The table records around 42,000 clones, 70% to 90% of them present only once. The specimen was peripheral blood. The clonotype was recovered from a human donor in a cohort sampled during active COVID-19.

This CDR3 is CASSGGTGRPYGYTF. The CDR3 coding sequence is TGTGCCAGCAGTGGGGGGACAGGGAGGCCCTATGGCTACACCTTC. The rearrangement joins TRBV2 to TRBJ1-2; TRBD1 agrees at 9 bases. Germline CDR1 is SNHLY and CDR2 is FYNNEI. The CDR3 is 15 residues long. The ends lost 4 bases at V and 4 bases at J; junction bases unmatched: 7.